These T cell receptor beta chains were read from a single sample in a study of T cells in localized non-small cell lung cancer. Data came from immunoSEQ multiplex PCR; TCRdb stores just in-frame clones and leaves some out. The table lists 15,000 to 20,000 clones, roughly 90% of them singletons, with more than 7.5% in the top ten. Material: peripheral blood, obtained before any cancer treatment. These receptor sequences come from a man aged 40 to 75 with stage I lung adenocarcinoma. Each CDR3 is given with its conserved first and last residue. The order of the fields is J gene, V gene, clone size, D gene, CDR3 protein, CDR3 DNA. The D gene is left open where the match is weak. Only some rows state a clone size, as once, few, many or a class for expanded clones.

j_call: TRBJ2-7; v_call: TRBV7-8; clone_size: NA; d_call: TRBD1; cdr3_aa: CASSEGTAYEQYF; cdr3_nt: TGTGCCAGCAGCGAGGGGACAGCCTACGAGCAGTACTTC
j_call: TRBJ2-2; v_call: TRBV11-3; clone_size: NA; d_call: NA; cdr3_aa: CASSRTANTGELFF; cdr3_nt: TGTGCCAGCAGTCGGACTGCGAACACCGGGGAGCTGTTTTTT
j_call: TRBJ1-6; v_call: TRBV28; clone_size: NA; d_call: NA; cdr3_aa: CASSKGQANSPLHF; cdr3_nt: TGTGCCAGCAGTAAAGGGCAGGCTAATTCACCCCTCCACTTT
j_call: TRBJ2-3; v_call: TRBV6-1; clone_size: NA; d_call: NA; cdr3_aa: CASSDGVPDTQYF; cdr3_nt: TGTGCCAGCAGTGATGGGGTACCAGATACGCAGTATTTT
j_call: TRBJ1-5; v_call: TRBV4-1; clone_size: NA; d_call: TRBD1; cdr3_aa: CASSQRTGANQPQHF; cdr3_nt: TGCGCCAGCAGCCAACGGACAGGGGCTAATCAGCCCCAGCATTTT
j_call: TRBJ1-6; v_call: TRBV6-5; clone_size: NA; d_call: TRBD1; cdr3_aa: CASCRDRINSPLHF; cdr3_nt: TGTGCCAGCTGCCGGGACAGAATTAATTCACCCCTCCACTTT
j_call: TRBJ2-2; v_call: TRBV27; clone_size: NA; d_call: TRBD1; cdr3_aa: CASSFWTGSNTGELFF; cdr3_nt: TGTGCCAGCAGTTTCTGGACAGGGTCGAACACCGGGGAGCTGTTTTTT
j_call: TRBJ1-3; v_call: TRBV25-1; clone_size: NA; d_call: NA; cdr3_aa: CACSGHGSGNTIYF; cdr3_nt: TGTGCCTGCTCAGGGCATGGCTCTGGAAACACCATATATTTT
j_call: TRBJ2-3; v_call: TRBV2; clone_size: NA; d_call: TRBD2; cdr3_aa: CASRRTSGGDTDTQYF; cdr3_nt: TGTGCCAGCAGAAGGACTAGCGGGGGAGACACAGATACGCAGTATTTT
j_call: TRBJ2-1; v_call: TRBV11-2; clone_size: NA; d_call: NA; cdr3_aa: CASSLDGGALNEQFF; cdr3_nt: TGTGCCAGCAGCTTAGATGGGGGGGCCTTGAATGAGCAGTTCTTC
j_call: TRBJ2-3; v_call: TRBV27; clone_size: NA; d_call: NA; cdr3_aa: CASSLSPAARGTDTQYF; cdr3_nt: TGTGCCAGCAGTTTATCACCAGCGGCGAGGGGCACAGATACGCAGTATTTT
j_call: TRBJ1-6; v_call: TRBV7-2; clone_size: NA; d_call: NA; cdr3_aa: CASSLPPGSNSPLHF; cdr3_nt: TGTGCCAGCAGCTTACCCCCAGGGAGTAATTCACCCCTCCACTTT
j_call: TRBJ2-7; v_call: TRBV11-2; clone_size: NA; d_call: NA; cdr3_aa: CASSLEGGTAYEQYF; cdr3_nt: TGTGCCAGCAGCTTAGAGGGCGGGACAGCCTACGAGCAGTACTTC
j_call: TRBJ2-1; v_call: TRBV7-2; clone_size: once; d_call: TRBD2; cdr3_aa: CASRTAGDNEQFF; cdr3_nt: TGTGCCAGCCGAACAGCGGGGGACAATGAGCAGTTCTTC
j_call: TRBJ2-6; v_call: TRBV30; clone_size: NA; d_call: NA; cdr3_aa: CAWSVVRGGANVLTF; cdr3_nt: TGTGCCTGGAGTGTTGTACGGGGTGGGGCCAACGTCCTGACTTTC
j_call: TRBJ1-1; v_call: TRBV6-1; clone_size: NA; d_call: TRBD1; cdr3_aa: CASSDRGRLNTEAFF; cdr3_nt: TGTGCCAGCAGCGACAGGGGGCGGCTGAACACTGAAGCTTTCTTT
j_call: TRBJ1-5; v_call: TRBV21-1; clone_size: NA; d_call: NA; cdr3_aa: CASSKSRWDRARNQPQHF; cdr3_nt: TGTGCCAGCAGCAAATCTAGGTGGGACAGGGCTCGCAATCAGCCCCAGCATTTT
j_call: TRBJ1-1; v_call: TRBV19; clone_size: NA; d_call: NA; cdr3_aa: CASTSGDRRNTEAFF; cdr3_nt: TGTGCCAGTACAAGTGGGGACCGCCGGAACACTGAAGCTTTCTTT
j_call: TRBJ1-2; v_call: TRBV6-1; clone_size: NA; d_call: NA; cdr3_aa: CASSVTGANYGYTF; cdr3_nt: TGTGCCAGCAGTGTTACGGGAGCTAACTATGGCTACACCTTC
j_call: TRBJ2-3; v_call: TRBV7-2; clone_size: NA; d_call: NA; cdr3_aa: CASSARLNGDTQYF; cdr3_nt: TGTGCCAGCAGCGCCCGACTCAATGGCGATACGCAGTATTTT
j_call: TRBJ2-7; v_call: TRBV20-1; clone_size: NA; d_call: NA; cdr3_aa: CSAGYGEQYF; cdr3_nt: TGCAGTGCCGGGTATGGCGAGCAGTACTTC
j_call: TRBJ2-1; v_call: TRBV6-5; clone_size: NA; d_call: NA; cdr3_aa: CASSYHPSSYNEQFF; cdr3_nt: TGTGCCAGCAGTTACCACCCCAGCTCCTACAATGAGCAGTTCTTC
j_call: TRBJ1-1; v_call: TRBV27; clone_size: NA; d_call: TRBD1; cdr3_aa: CASSTQRQGEGAFF; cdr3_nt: TGTGCCAGCAGTACCCAAAGACAGGGAGAAGGAGCTTTCTTT
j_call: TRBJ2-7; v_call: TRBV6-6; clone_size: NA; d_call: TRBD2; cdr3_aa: CASSPLAGGAYEQYF; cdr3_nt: TGTGCCAGCAGCCCACTAGCGGGGGGGGCCTACGAGCAGTACTTC
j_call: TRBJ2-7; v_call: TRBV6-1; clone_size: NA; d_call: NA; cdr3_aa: CASSAGPYNSEQYF; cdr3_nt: TGTGCCAGCAGTGCGGGACCCTATAATTCCGAGCAGTACTTC
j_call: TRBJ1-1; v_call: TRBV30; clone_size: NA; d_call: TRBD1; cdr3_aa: CAWRAGQGTTEAFF; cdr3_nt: TGTGCCTGGAGGGCGGGACAGGGAACCACTGAAGCTTTCTTT
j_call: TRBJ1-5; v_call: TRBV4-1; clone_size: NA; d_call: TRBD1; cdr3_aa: CASGTGGRNQPQHF; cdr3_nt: TGCGCCAGCGGCACAGGGGGTCGCAATCAGCCCCAGCATTTT
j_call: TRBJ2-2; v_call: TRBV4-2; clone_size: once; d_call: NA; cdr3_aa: CASSQGRARNTGELFF; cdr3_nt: TGTGCCAGCAGCCAAGGGAGGGCCAGAAACACCGGGGAGCTGTTTTTT
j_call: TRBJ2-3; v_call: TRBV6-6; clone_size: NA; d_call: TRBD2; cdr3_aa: CASSQGLAYSDTQYF; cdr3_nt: TGTGCCAGCAGTCAGGGACTAGCTTATTCAGATACGCAGTATTTT
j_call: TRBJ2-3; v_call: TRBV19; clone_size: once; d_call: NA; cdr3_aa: CASSFGTLADTQYF; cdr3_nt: TGTGCCAGTAGTTTTGGCACGTTGGCAGATACGCAGTATTTT
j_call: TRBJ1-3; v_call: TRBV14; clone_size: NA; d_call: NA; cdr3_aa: CASSQFNTAVTIYF; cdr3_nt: TGTGCCAGCAGCCAATTCAATACAGCGGTGACCATATATTTT
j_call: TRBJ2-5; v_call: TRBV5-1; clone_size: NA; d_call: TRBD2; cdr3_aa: CASSPGGTETQYF; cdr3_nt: TGCGCCAGCAGCCCGGGGGGAACAGAGACCCAGTACTTC
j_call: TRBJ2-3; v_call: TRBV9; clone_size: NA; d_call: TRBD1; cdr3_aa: CASSARTGVDTQYF; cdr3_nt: TGTGCCAGCAGCGCGAGAACAGGGGTGGATACGCAGTATTTT
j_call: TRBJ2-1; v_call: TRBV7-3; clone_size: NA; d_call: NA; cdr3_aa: CASSFLPVSSYNEQFF; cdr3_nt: TGTGCCAGCAGCTTTCTCCCGGTGAGCTCCTACAATGAGCAGTTCTTC
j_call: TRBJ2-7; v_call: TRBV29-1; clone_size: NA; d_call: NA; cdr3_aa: CSVEDLGGAGYEQYF; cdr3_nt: TGCAGCGTTGAAGATCTTGGGGGGGCCGGGTACGAGCAGTACTTC
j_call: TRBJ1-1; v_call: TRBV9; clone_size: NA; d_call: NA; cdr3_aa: CASSVAPMNTEAFF; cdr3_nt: TGTGCCAGCAGCGTAGCGCCCATGAACACTGAAGCTTTCTTT
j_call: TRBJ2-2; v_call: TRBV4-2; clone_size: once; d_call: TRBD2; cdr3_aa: CASRGLAGGSNTGELFF; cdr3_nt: TGTGCCAGCAGGGGACTAGCGGGGGGCTCGAACACCGGGGAGCTGTTTTTT
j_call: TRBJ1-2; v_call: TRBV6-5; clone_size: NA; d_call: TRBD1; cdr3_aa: CASRPGQGAIYTF; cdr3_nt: TGTGCCAGCAGGCCGGGACAGGGGGCTATCTACACCTTC
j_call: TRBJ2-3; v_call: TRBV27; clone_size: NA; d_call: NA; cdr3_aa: CASSIPGAYWKGTQYF; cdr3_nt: TGTGCCAGCAGTATACCAGGGGCGTACTGGAAGGGTACGCAGTATTTT
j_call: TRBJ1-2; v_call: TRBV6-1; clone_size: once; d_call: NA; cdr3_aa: CASSAQIYGYTF; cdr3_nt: TGTGCCAGCAGTGCGCAGATATATGGCTACACCTTC
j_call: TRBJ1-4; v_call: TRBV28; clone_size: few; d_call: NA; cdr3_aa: CASSLPRSQKLFF; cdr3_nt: TGTGCCAGCAGTTTACCCCGTTCCCAGAAACTGTTTTTT
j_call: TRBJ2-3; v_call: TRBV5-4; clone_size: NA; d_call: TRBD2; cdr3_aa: CASSFSGGVSDTQYF; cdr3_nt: TGTGCCAGCAGCTTTAGCGGGGGGGTTTCAGATACGCAGTATTTT
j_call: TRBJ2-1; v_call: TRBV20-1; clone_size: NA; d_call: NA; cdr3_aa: CSARDDHEQFF; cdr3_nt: TGCAGTGCTAGAGATGACCATGAGCAGTTCTTC
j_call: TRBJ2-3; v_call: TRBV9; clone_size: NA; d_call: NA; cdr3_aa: CASSPDVGPNTDTQYF; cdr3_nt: TGTGCCAGCAGCCCAGACGTGGGGCCTAATACAGATACGCAGTATTTT
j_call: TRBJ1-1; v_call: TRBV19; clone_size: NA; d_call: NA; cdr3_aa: CASSSGVNTEAFF; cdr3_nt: TGTGCCAGTAGTAGTGGGGTGAACACTGAAGCTTTCTTT
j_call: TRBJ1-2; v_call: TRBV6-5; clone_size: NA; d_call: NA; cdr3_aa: CASSYGASSNYGYTF; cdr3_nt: TGTGCCAGCAGCTACGGAGCCTCCTCTAACTATGGCTACACCTTC
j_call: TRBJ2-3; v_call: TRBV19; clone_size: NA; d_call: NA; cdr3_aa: CASSTGLTDTQYF; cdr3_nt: TGTGCCAGTAGTACAGGACTCACAGATACGCAGTATTTT
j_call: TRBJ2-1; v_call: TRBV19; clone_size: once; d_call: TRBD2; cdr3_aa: CASSSREAPYNEQFF; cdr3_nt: TGTGCCAGTAGTTCTCGGGAGGCCCCCTACAATGAGCAGTTCTTC
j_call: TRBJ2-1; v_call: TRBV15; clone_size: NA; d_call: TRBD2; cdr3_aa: CATTTSGRAGEQFF; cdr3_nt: TGTGCCACCACTACTAGCGGGAGGGCCGGTGAGCAGTTCTTC
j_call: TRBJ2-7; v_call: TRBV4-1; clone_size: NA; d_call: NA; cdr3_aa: CASSQGIGSYEQYF; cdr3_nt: TGCGCCAGCAGCCAAGGGATAGGGTCCTACGAGCAGTACTTC